This T cell receptor beta chain was found in a study of prognosis after radiotherapy for stage I lung cancer. The overall study: Oligometastatic NSCLC after surgical resection of the primary tumor was present in 4 to 6 patients, while newly diagnosed primary stage I lung tumors were present in 11 to 15. While 15 patients showed no significant progression after radiotherapy, a few developed distant metastases at a median of roughly 7 months. Findings and caveats of the study: After stereotactic body radiation therapy, unique TCR clone counts dropped from a median of around 9,500 to 6,500.

Peripheral blood, in approximately 5.4-milliliter volumes, was drawn at each of two time points. J lost 4 bases, V lost 6 bases, and 13 bases had no gene match. This CDR3 is built from 16 residues. Germline V CDR1 and CDR2: MNHEY, SMNVEV (reference sequence). Using two-round multiplex PCR, the authors amplified TCR beta CDR3 from genomic DNA. Specific primers for each TRBV and TRBJ gene were what first-round PCR used. MiXCR was run by TCRdb on the multiplex PCR reads, yielding one entry per CDR3 protein. The repertoire consists of some 19,000 distinct CDR3 sequences, with 45% to 50% occurring once and the leading ten covering approximately 30%. There are many counts of this clonotype. As yet, its antigen is unknown.

The gene calls are TRBV27 and TRBJ2-7, with 9 bases fitting TRBD2. This sequence originates from a donor older than 45 with non-small cell lung cancer. The specimen was PBMCs, collected before or after stereotactic body radiation therapy (not recorded which). The CDR3 region has the DNA TGTGCCAGCAGGCTAGGGCGGGAGGGCCTAGTTTACGAGCAGTACTTC. Translated, it gives CASRLGREGLVYEQYF.